A single sample gave rise to the 11 T cell receptor beta chains below, sequenced in a study of neoadjuvant anti-PD-1 for oral cavity cancer. Sequencing was performed with immunoSEQ multiplex PCR; in TCRdb, only in-frame clones are kept and a portion is missing. Among around 67,000 clones listed, around 85% were seen once. Regarding time point: after neoadjuvant nivolumab, at surgical resection. Material: PBMCs, obtained after nivolumab (anti-PD-1) treatment. Source of these receptors: a person aged 40-85 years with oral cavity squamous cell carcinoma.

This clone has only one observation. The rearrangement joins TRBV7-3 to TRBJ2-7, with D possibly being TRBD2 (6 bases). Germline assignment: CDR1 SGHTA and CDR2 FQGTGA. The V end was cut by 0 bases, the J end by 12 bases, with 15 bases between. CDR3 length: 13 amino acids. CDR3 region: CASSLTRSGPPYF. The CDR3 DNA sequence: TGTGCCAGCAGCTTAACTCGGAGCGGGCCCCCGTACTTC. Drawing the rest from reference TRBV7-3 and TRBJ2-7, the complete variable domain is GAGVSQTPSNKVTEKGKYVELRCDPISGHTALYWYRQSLGQGPEFLIYFQGTGAADDSGLPNDRFFAVRPEGSVSTLKIQRTERGDSAVYLCASSLTRSGPPYFGPGTRLTVT.

The chain recombines TRBV29-1 with TRBJ1-1, with D unclear. Trimming removed 2 bases from V and 1 base from J, with 8 bases in between. The CDR3 covers 13 residues. Germline V gene lookup returns CDR1 SQVTM and CDR2 ANQGSEA. For the CDR3, the DNA is TGCAGCGTTGAACCTGTCGGGAACACTGAAGCTTTCTTT. This gives the protein CSVEPVGNTEAFF. The full variable domain, completed using reference TRBV29-1 and TRBJ1-1, is SAVISQKPSRDICQRGTSLTIQCQVDSQVTMMFWYRQQPGQSLTLIATANQGSEATYESGFVIDKFPISRPNLTFSTLTVSNMSPEDSSIYLCSVEPVGNTEAFFGQGTRLTVV.

The chain carries TRBV2 and TRBJ2-3; TRBD2 aligns across 7 bases. The CDR3 runs to 16 residues. V lost 4 bases to trimming and J lost 2 bases; unmatched junction nucleotides: 9. Looked up from germline, CDR1 is SNHLY and CDR2 is FYNNEI. The CDR3 coding sequence is TGTGCCAGCAGTGCGTACCTAGCGGACCTCACAGATACGCAGTATTTT. Its protein is CASSAYLADLTDTQYF.

V is TRBV19 and J is TRBJ2-3; TRBD2 agrees at 13 bases. The ends lost 8 bases at V and 2 bases at J; junction bases unmatched: 7. The CDR3 length is 16 residues. The germline gives CDR1 LNHDA, CDR2 SQIVND (reference sequence). CDR3 sequence (DNA): TGTGCCAGTTGCAGACTAGCGGGAGGACTCACAGATACGCAGTATTTT. It codes for CASCRLAGGLTDTQYF.

CDR3 in DNA: TGTGCCCGGGGGACAAGCAAAATCACCGGGGAGCTGTTTTTT. Its protein is CARGTSKITGELFF. This chain connects TRBV30 to TRBJ2-2, with D perhaps TRBD1 or TRBD2 (6 bases each). Germline CDR1 and CDR2: GTSNPN and SVGIG (reference sequence). V gave up 8 bases and J gave up 4 bases, with 17 bases separating them. This CDR3 region has 14 residues. The full variable domain, rest sourced from reference TRBV30 and TRBJ2-2, is SQTIHQWPATLVQPVGSPLSLECTVEGTSNPNLYWYRQAAGRGLQLLFYSVGIGQISSEVPQNLSASRPQDRQFILSSKKLLLSDSGFYLCARGTSKITGELFFGEGSRLTVL.

The J gene is TRBJ2-3, the V gene TRBV4-2; D gene uncertain. The CDR3 contains 14 residues. Per germline, CDR1 LGHNA and CDR2 YNFKEQ. V was clipped by 0 bases and J by 2 bases, with 6 bases between them. The DNA of the CDR3 is TGTGCCAGCAGCCAAGAGTCCCACACAGATACGCAGTATTTT. Its translation: CASSQESHTDTQYF.

This clone was found a few times. The chain joins TRBV4-1 to TRBJ1-5; D remains unclear. CDR3 length equals 16 residues. Germline CDR1 is MGHRA and CDR2 is YSYEKL. Between the trimmed V and J ends, which lost 2 bases and 0 bases, there was a span of 11 bases. The CDR3 DNA follows: TGCGCCAGCAGCCAACGGGCCGACATTAGCAATCAGCCCCAGCATTTT. It is translated as CASSQRADISNQPQHF.

The chain is built from TRBV4-1 and TRBJ1-1, with TRBD1 as a possible D gene (5 bases). Germline lookup yields CDR1 MGHRA and CDR2 YSYEKL. The V end was cut by 0 bases, the J end by 2 bases, with 10 bases between. This CDR3 is 15 amino acids long. The chain's CDR3 is CASSQDQGVNTEAFF. The CDR3, as DNA: TGCGCCAGCAGCCAAGATCAGGGAGTAAACACTGAAGCTTTCTTT.

The rearrangement links TRBV6-1 to TRBJ2-7; weak D call: TRBD1 (5 bases). The CDR3 runs 13 residues. Germline CDR1 MNHNS, CDR2 SASEGT. V was cut by 8 bases and J by 3 bases, with 14 bases left in between. The CDR3 loop is CASVGVPLYEQYF. The CDR3 region has the DNA TGTGCCAGCGTAGGGGTACCGCTCTACGAGCAGTACTTC.

The chain combines TRBV5-8 with TRBJ2-2; 9 nucleotides match TRBD2. Looked up from germline, CDR1 is SGHTS and CDR2 is YDEGEE. The CDR3 extends over 16 amino acids. Trimming took 3 bases from V and 5 from J; bases not matched to a gene: 8. CDR3 bases: TGTGCCAGCAGCTCTCGGGGTAGCGGGAGTACCGGGGAGCTGTTTTTT. This translates into CASSSRGSGSTGELFF.

The chain links TRBV14 to TRBJ1-1; no definite D call. Germline CDR1 SGHDN, CDR2 FVKESK. V dropped 1 base and J dropped 1 base, with 7 bases sitting between them. The CDR3 extends over 14 amino acids. CDR3 residues: CASSQAHTNTEAFF. The DNA of the CDR3 is TGTGCCAGCAGCCAAGCACACACGAACACTGAAGCTTTCTTT.